These 32 T cell receptor beta chains originate from one sample sequenced in a study of CD8+ T cells in alopecia areata. After isolation, RNA underwent reverse transcription to generate cDNA as the sequencing template. The method was immunoSEQ multiplex PCR; TCRdb's version includes in-frame clones alone and lacks a portion of them. The data show 110,000 to 150,000 clones, with about 51% seen just once and 0.95% to 1% held by the top ten. The sequencing here drew on CD4+ T cells sorted from blood, taken at week 0. The receptors shown here come from a human donor with alopecia areata.

This clone was seen a few times. The rearrangement joins TRBV27 to TRBJ2-7, with no clear D. The CDR3 runs to 14 residues. The germline V gene has CDR1 MNHEY and CDR2 SMNVEV (reference sequence). V lost 2 bases and J 0 bases, leaving 8 bases between the germline ends. CDR3 bases: TGTGCCAGCAGTTTAGAGGATAGCTCCTACGAGCAGTACTTC. Its protein is CASSLEDSSYEQYF.

CDR3 amino acids: CAISWTGSADTQYF. Written as DNA, the CDR3 is TGTGCCATCAGCTGGACAGGTTCCGCAGATACGCAGTATTTT. This chain links TRBV10-3 with TRBJ2-3; 7 positions match TRBD1. The V segment lost 6 bases and the J segment 4 bases; nucleotides outside the gene matches: 7. Germline V gene sequence: CDR1 ENHRY, CDR2 SYGVKD. The CDR3 runs to 14 residues.

The chain recombines TRBV18 with TRBJ2-1, with 9 bases that match TRBD2. This CDR3 is built from 18 residues. Unmatched junction bases numbered 9, after V lost 3 bases and J lost 0 bases. Germline V gene sequence: CDR1 KGHSH, CDR2 LQKENI. The CDR3 DNA follows: TGTGCCAGCTCACCGCGAGGACTAGCGCTAAGCTCCTACAATGAGCAGTTCTTC. Its translation: CASSPRGLALSSYNEQFF.

The CDR3 bases are TGTGCCACCAGCACCTGGGCTAGCGACCACAATGAGCAGTTCTTC. It codes for CATSTWASDHNEQFF. The V call is TRBV15, the J call TRBJ2-1, with TRBD2 as a possible D gene (6 bases). The V gene's germline CDR1 is LNHNV and CDR2 YYDKDF (reference sequence). The CDR3 contains 15 residues. V lost 4 bases and J 5 bases, leaving 15 bases between the germline ends.

The chain carries TRBV29-1 and TRBJ2-5; 13 positions agree with TRBD2. Germline CDR1 is SQVTM and CDR2 is ANQGSEA. V was pared by 3 bases and J by 3 bases, with 7 bases of the junction left unmatched. There are 16 residues in the CDR3. CDR3 sequence (DNA): TGCAGCGTTGAGAGGACTAGCGGGAGAAAGGAAGAGACCCAGTACTTC. It specifies CSVERTSGRKEETQYF.

This chain uses TRBV29-1 with TRBJ1-1; no clear D gene. V lost 6 bases to trimming and J lost 1 base, with 9 bases between them. The CDR3 sequence is 12 residues long. The germline gives CDR1 SQVTM, CDR2 ANQGSEA. Written as DNA, the CDR3 is TGCAGCGTCTCCGTCAGGAACACTGAAGCTTTCTTT. Its protein is CSVSVRNTEAFF.

The chain combines TRBV5-4 with TRBJ2-5; D remains ambiguous. Trimming removed 4 bases at V and 1 base at J, with 11 bases between. This CDR3 region has 14 residues. CDR1 and CDR2 from the germline V gene are SGHNT and YYREEE (reference sequence). For the CDR3, the DNA is TGTGCCAGCAGCCTGGGTCATACCCAAGAGACCCAGTACTTC. Protein: CASSLGHTQETQYF.

Comments on this clone: This specimen includes other DNA sequences encoding the same CDR3. The chain has TRBV7-2 and TRBJ2-5, with 10 positions matching TRBD2. Per germline, CDR1 SGHTA and CDR2 FQGNSA. Trimming took 1 base from V and 5 from J; bases not matched to a gene: 7. CDR3 length equals 16 residues. The CDR3 sequence is CASSLGSSGRAETQYF. CDR3 DNA sequence: TGTGCCAGCAGCTTAGGTTCAAGCGGGAGGGCGGAGACCCAGTACTTC.

V usage is TRBV29-1 and J usage is TRBJ1-4; 8 bases map to TRBD1. Germline V gene lookup returns CDR1 SQVTM and CDR2 ANQGSEA. V lost 6 bases and J lost 4; bases outside the gene matches: 13. This CDR3 contains 16 residues. The CDR3 loop reads CSVEWGDRTDNEKLFF. Written as DNA, the CDR3 is TGCAGCGTGGAGTGGGGGGACAGGACTGATAATGAAAAACTGTTTTTT.

CDR3: CASSPPNYQPQHF. The CDR3 region has the DNA TGTGCCAGCAGCCCTCCAAATTATCAGCCCCAGCATTTT. This rearrangement joins TRBV7-2 to TRBJ1-5, with D uncertain. The germline gives CDR1 SGHTA, CDR2 FQGNSA. The ends were cut back, 5 bases at V and 5 bases at J, with 10 bases in the middle. The CDR3 is made up of 13 amino acids.

The CDR3 is CAWSSLDGNTEAFF. Written as DNA, the CDR3 is TGTGCCTGGAGTTCTTTGGACGGGAACACTGAAGCTTTCTTT. V is TRBV30 and J is TRBJ1-1, with no clear D. The CDR3 is made up of 14 amino acids. V was cut by 2 bases and J by 1 base, with 11 bases left in between. Germline V gene lookup returns CDR1 GTSNPN and CDR2 SVGIG (reference sequence). Drawing the rest from reference TRBV30 and TRBJ1-1, the complete variable domain is SQTIHQWPATLVQPVGSPLSLECTVEGTSNPNLYWYRQAAGRGLQLLFYSVGIGQISSEVPQNLSASRPQDRQFILSSKKLLLSDSGFYLCAWSSLDGNTEAFFGQGTRLTVV.

The J gene is TRBJ1-3, the V gene TRBV2; a weak D match, TRBD1 (5 bases). The CDR3 covers 14 residues. The germline gives CDR1 SNHLY, CDR2 FYNNEI. The ends were cut back, 7 bases at V and 0 bases at J, with 10 bases in the middle. CDR3 in DNA: TGTGCCAGCAAGGGGACGAGCTCTGGAAACACCATATATTTT. As protein: CASKGTSSGNTIYF. The variable domain in full, completed from reference TRBV2 and TRBJ1-3, reads EPEVTQTPSHQVTQMGQEVILRCVPISNHLYFYWYRQILGQKVEFLVSFYNNEISEKSEIFDDQFSVERPDGSNFTLKIRSTKLEDSAMYFCASKGTSSGNTIYFGEGSWLTVV.

The gene calls are TRBV29-1 and TRBJ2-5; 8 nucleotides agree with TRBD2. Germline V gene sequence: CDR1 SQVTM, CDR2 ANQGSEA. V was pared by 8 bases and J by 3 bases, with 5 bases of the junction left unmatched. This CDR3 comprises 12 residues. CDR3 amino acids: CSSRGGEETQYF. In DNA, the CDR3 is TGCAGCTCCCGGGGGGGAGAAGAGACCCAGTACTTC.

This clone was found a few times. The chain carries TRBV6-5 and TRBJ2-7; 11 bases align to TRBD2. Germline CDR1 and CDR2: MNHEY and SVGAGI. The CDR3 covers 14 residues. V shed 5 bases, J shed 4 bases, and the junction held 4 bases outside the gene matches. CDR3 nucleotide sequence: TGTGCCAGCAGTCCACTAGCGGGAGTTTACGAGCAGTACTTC. It is translated as CASSPLAGVYEQYF.

This chain links TRBV5-6 with TRBJ2-7; a weak D match, TRBD2 (6 bases). The CDR3 runs 15 residues. Germline V gives CDR1 SGHDT, CDR2 YYEEEE. The V and J ends lost 1 base and 6 bases respectively, with 17 bases between them. CDR3 in amino acids: CASSLRGGANGEQYF. The CDR3 DNA reads as TGTGCCAGCAGCTTGCGTGGAGGGGCGAACGGCGAGCAGTACTTC. The whole variable domain, filled in from reference TRBV5-6 and TRBJ2-7, reads DAGVTQSPTHLIKTRGQQVTLRCSPKSGHDTVSWYQQALGQGPQFIFQYYEEEERQRGNFPDRFSGHQFPNYSSELNVNALLLGDSALYLCASSLRGGANGEQYFGPGTRLTVT.

This chain uses TRBV6-6 with TRBJ2-7; D possibly corresponds to TRBD2 (6 bases). Trimming shortened V by 2 bases and J by 6 bases, and 17 bases separated the two germline ends. Germline CDR1 is MNHNY and CDR2 is SVGAGI (reference sequence). This CDR3 has 15 residues. The CDR3 bases are TGTGCCAGCAGTTACCGAGTAGAGGGAGGCCCCGAGCAGTACTTC. This encodes CASSYRVEGGPEQYF.

The V gene is TRBV7-9, the J gene TRBJ2-7, with a possible D match to TRBD2 (5 bases). This CDR3 region has 12 residues. Germline CDR1 reads SEHNR; CDR2 reads FQNEAQ (reference sequence). Between the trimmed V and J ends, which lost 8 bases and 9 bases, there was a span of 17 bases. CDR3 sequence (DNA): TGTGCCAGCTCCATAGGGTCGGCGGGGCAGTACTTC. Protein product: CASSIGSAGQYF.

This clone appeared a few times. The genes are TRBV30 and TRBJ1-4; 7 positions agree with TRBD1. CDR1 GTSNPN and CDR2 SVGIG come from the germline V gene (reference sequence). V was clipped by 6 bases and J by 5 bases; unmatched bases: 12. The CDR3 has 15 amino acids. For the CDR3, the DNA is TGTGCCTGTCGCCGATGGGGACAGAAGAATGAAAAACTGTTTTTT. Amino acid sequence: CACRRWGQKNEKLFF.

The chain uses TRBV30 and TRBJ1-1; the D gene is possibly TRBD1 (6 bases). Deletions cut 3 bases from V and 4 bases from J, with 18 bases between. Germline V gene lookup returns CDR1 GTSNPN and CDR2 SVGIG (reference sequence). CDR3 length: 15 residues. CDR3: CAWSKRQWGATEAFF. CDR3 coding DNA: TGTGCCTGGAGCAAACGACAGTGGGGGGCCACTGAAGCTTTCTTT.

The chain combines TRBV10-3 with TRBJ1-1; possible D gene TRBD1, 5 bases. Per the germline V gene, CDR1 is ENHRY and CDR2 is SYGVKD. The CDR3 contains 15 residues. Trimming removed 0 bases from V and 5 bases from J, with 13 bases in between. The CDR3 bases are TGTGCCATCAGTGAGTCTAGGACGGGGGGAACTGAAGCTTTCTTT. It codes for CAISESRTGGTEAFF.

The chain carries TRBV4-3 and TRBJ2-3; D may be TRBD1 or TRBD2 (5 bases each). V lost 2 bases and J 4 bases, leaving 10 bases between the germline ends. Looked up from germline, CDR1 is LGHNA and CDR2 is YSLEER. The CDR3 consists of 14 residues. CDR3 in DNA: TGCGCCAGCAGCCAACAAAGGGGAGCAGATACGCAGTATTTT. Translated: CASSQQRGADTQYF.

This clone has just a few counts. The chain has TRBV25-1 and TRBJ2-1; TRBD2 aligns across 15 bases. The CDR3 has 14 amino acids. The J segment lost 10 bases and the V segment lost 6 bases, leaving 4 bases of the junction unmatched. CDR1 and CDR2 (germline): MGHDK, SYGVNS. CDR3 in DNA: TGTGCCAGCAGAGGGACTAGCGGGGGGCCGGAGCAGTTCTTC. Translating gives CASRGTSGGPEQFF.

V and J are TRBV29-1 and TRBJ1-2, with a weak D call TRBD1 (5 bases). The CDR3 runs 16 residues. The V end was cut by 0 bases, the J end by 7 bases, with 21 bases between. CDR1 and CDR2 from the germline V gene are SQVTM and ANQGSEA. The chain's CDR3 is CSVEDPPERQGFGYTF. The CDR3 DNA sequence: TGCAGCGTTGAAGATCCCCCCGAACGGCAGGGATTTGGCTACACCTTC.

This chain joins TRBV29-1 and TRBJ2-7, with D perhaps TRBD1 or TRBD2 (5 bases each). The germline V and J ends were trimmed by 7 bases and 8 bases, with 21 bases remaining between them. Germline V gives CDR1 SQVTM, CDR2 ANQGSEA. The CDR3 extends over 13 amino acids. The DNA for the CDR3 is TGCAGCGCCCTATTAACTCGGGACGACAAGCAGTACTTC. This codes for CSALLTRDDKQYF.

The chain has TRBV7-9 and TRBJ2-7; D is possibly TRBD2 (5 bases). V lost 4 bases and J lost 1, with 17 bases in between. CDR3 length: 16 amino acids. Germline CDR1 and CDR2: SEHNR and FQNEAQ (reference sequence). The CDR3 here is CASSSTKGRGSYEQYF. DNA of the CDR3: TGTGCCAGCAGCTCAACAAAGGGTAGAGGGTCCTACGAGCAGTACTTC.

J is TRBJ2-5 and V is TRBV5-4; 8 nucleotides align to TRBD2. Per the germline V gene, CDR1 is SGHNT and CDR2 is YYREEE (reference sequence). V dropped 6 bases and J dropped 4; count of bases not matched to a gene: 11. This CDR3 is built from 15 residues. The CDR3 coding sequence is TGTGCCAGCACAACCTCGCGGGGGGCCGGAGAGACCCAGTACTTC. Its translation: CASTTSRGAGETQYF.

V and J are TRBV7-4 and TRBJ2-3; D call uncertain. V lost 0 bases, J lost 2 bases, and 18 bases lay in between. The CDR3 is made up of 18 amino acids. Germline V lookup: CDR1 SGHVT, CDR2 SQSDAQ. The CDR3 here is CASSLALGLRISTDTQYF. Written as DNA, the CDR3 is TGTGCCAGCAGCTTAGCGCTCGGATTGCGGATTTCCACAGATACGCAGTATTTT.

This clone was detected a few times. This CDR3 reads CSAKRQVNTEAFF. In DNA form, the CDR3 reads TGCAGCGCCAAAAGGCAGGTGAACACTGAAGCTTTCTTT. The chain links TRBV29-1 to TRBJ1-1; D is unclear. This CDR3 is built from 13 residues. The germline V gene has CDR1 SQVTM and CDR2 ANQGSEA. V lost 7 bases and J 0 bases, leaving 12 bases between the germline ends. Full variable domain (missing parts from reference TRBV29-1 and TRBJ1-1): SAVISQKPSRDICQRGTSLTIQCQVDSQVTMMFWYRQQPGQSLTLIATANQGSEATYESGFVIDKFPISRPNLTFSTLTVSNMSPEDSSIYLCSAKRQVNTEAFFGQGTRLTVV.

Concerning this clone: As the CDR3 is not closed by the conserved phenylalanine or tryptophan, this likely results from a read error. V and J are TRBV5-6 and TRBJ2-3; D could derive from TRBD1 or TRBD2 (5 bases each). Looked up from germline, CDR1 is SGHDT and CDR2 is YYEEEE. Trimming shortened V by 1 base and J by 4 bases, and 16 bases separated the two germline ends. The length of the CDR3 is 16 residues. CDR3 DNA sequence: TGTGCCAGCAGCTTGCAGGGACCCACTCAGCCAGATACGCAGTATTCT. It codes for CASSLQGPTQPDTQYS.

The rearrangement uses TRBV7-2 and TRBJ1-1; the D gene is possibly TRBD1 (6 bases). The germline V gene has CDR1 SGHTA and CDR2 FQGNSA. Trimming cost V 3 bases and J 1 base, with 9 bases left between them. This CDR3 has 14 amino acids. The CDR3 here is CASSLGHQNTEAFF. Here the CDR3 DNA reads TGTGCCAGCAGCTTGGGACACCAGAACACTGAAGCTTTCTTT.

The table lists this clone with a few counts. The chain recombines TRBV29-1 with TRBJ1-3; 7 nucleotides align to TRBD1. The CDR3 consists of 12 residues. V was clipped by 7 bases and J by 5 bases; unmatched bases: 5. The germline gives CDR1 SQVTM, CDR2 ANQGSEA. The CDR3 region is CSAQGQRNTIYF. CDR3 coding DNA: TGCAGCGCCCAGGGACAGCGAAACACCATATATTTT.

The CDR3 spells CASSDTQVRLGEQETQYF. The CDR3 region has the DNA TGTGCCAGCAGTGATACGCAGGTTCGGCTAGGCGAGCAAGAGACCCAGTACTTC. The genes are TRBV25-1 and TRBJ2-5; D unresolved. Trimming left V 3 bases short and J 2 bases short, with 22 bases between. Germline CDR1 is MGHDK and CDR2 is SYGVNS. The CDR3 consists of 18 residues.